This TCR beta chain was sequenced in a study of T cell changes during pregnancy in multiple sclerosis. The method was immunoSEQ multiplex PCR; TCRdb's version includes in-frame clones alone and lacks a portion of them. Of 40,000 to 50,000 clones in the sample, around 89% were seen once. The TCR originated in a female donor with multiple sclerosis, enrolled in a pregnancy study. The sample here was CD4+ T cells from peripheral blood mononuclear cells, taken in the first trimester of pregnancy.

The CDR3 here is CASRTPRQASSNEKLFF. Written as DNA, the CDR3 is TGTGCCAGTAGAACACCTAGACAGGCGTCGTCAAATGAAAAACTGTTTTTT. The chain combines TRBV19 with TRBJ1-4; D possibly corresponds to TRBD1 (6 bases). Germline lookup yields CDR1 LNHDA and CDR2 SQIVND (reference sequence). The CDR3 runs to 17 residues. The V end lost 6 bases, the J end lost 5 bases, and 22 bases lay between the germline ends.